The 29 T cell receptor beta chains below come from one sample, sequenced in a study of blood T cell repertoires in COVID-19. Sequencing was performed with immunoSEQ multiplex PCR; in TCRdb, only in-frame clones are kept and a portion is missing. The repertoire holds around 250,000 clones, about 90% seen once, with approximately 4% in the top ten. The sample taken for sequencing was PBMCs or T cells enriched from blood (not recorded which). Receptors originate from a woman younger than 45 with acute COVID-19.

Remarks on this clone: Other DNA sequences in the same sample also yield this CDR3. The chain links TRBV9 to TRBJ1-2, with 9 bases aligning to TRBD1. J was trimmed by 4 bases and V by 1 base; bases with no gene match: 5. This CDR3 comprises 15 residues. Germline loops: CDR1 SGDLS, CDR2 YYNGEE. CDR3 amino acids: CASSVNDRGSYGYTF. The CDR3 nucleotides are TGTGCCAGCAGCGTAAACGACAGGGGGAGCTATGGCTACACCTTC.

This clone appeared once. The V gene is TRBV27, the J gene TRBJ2-2; 10 positions match TRBD1. The CDR3 covers 15 residues. CDR1 is MNHEY and CDR2 is SMNVEV in the germline V gene (reference sequence). J gave up 1 base and V 6 bases, and 2 bases lay outside the gene matches. The CDR3 protein is CASRTGGLNTGELFF. The CDR3 bases are TGTGCCAGCAGGACAGGGGGCCTGAACACCGGGGAGCTGTTTTTT.

This chain links TRBV28 with TRBJ2-7; TRBD2 agrees at 7 bases. Per the germline V gene, CDR1 is MDHEN and CDR2 is SYDVKM. V lost 7 bases to trimming and J lost 5 bases; unmatched junction nucleotides: 8. CDR3 length: 13 residues. The CDR3 coding sequence is TGTGCCAGCAAGGTGCCTAGCGGAAACGAGCAGTACTTC. This encodes CASKVPSGNEQYF. The variable domain in full, with the rest retrieved from reference TRBV28 and TRBJ2-7, is DVKVTQSSRYLVKRTGEKVFLECVQDMDHENMFWYRQDPGLGLRLIYFSYDVKMKEKGDIPEGYSVSREKKERFSLILESASTNQTSMYLCASKVPSGNEQYFGPGTRLTVT.

This CDR3 is CSVAALAGGPRSGDTQYF. The CDR3 coding sequence is TGCAGCGTTGCGGCTCTAGCGGGAGGGCCCCGATCCGGTGATACGCAGTATTTT. The genes are TRBV29-1 and TRBJ2-3, with TRBD2 matching 12 bases. This CDR3 is built from 18 residues. Germline lookup yields CDR1 SQVTM and CDR2 ANQGSEA. Germline trimming cut 4 bases from V and 6 bases from J; bases unmatched to any gene: 17.

The V gene is TRBV9, the J gene TRBJ2-3; weak D call: TRBD2 (6 bases). The CDR3 is made up of 17 amino acids. Germline loops: CDR1 SGDLS, CDR2 YYNGEE. Trimming left V 3 bases short and J 0 bases short, with 17 bases between. The CDR3 nucleotides read TGTGCCAGCAGCGCCAGCGGGTCGACGAGTAGCACAGATACGCAGTATTTT. Translating it yields CASSASGSTSSTDTQYF.

The chain has TRBV4-1 and TRBJ1-2; 8 nucleotides agree with TRBD1. This CDR3 spans 14 amino acids. The trim removed 1 base at V and 7 bases at J, leaving 5 bases unmatched. Germline lookup yields CDR1 MGHRA and CDR2 YSYEKL. Written as DNA, the CDR3 is TGCGCCAGCAGCCAAGGACAGGGGCTCGGTGGCTACACCTTC. Translated: CASSQGQGLGGYTF.

The V and J genes are TRBV28 and TRBJ2-1; tentative D call: TRBD2 (5 bases). The CDR3 is 15 residues long. With 3 bases removed from V and 0 bases from J, the gap between germline ends came to 9 bases. Germline V CDR1 and CDR2: MDHEN, SYDVKM. CDR3 protein: CASSLEASSYNEQFF. The CDR3 coding sequence is TGTGCCAGCAGTTTGGAGGCTAGCTCCTACAATGAGCAGTTCTTC.

The chain couples TRBV27 to TRBJ2-7; 8 nucleotides agree with TRBD2. Germline CDR1 is MNHEY and CDR2 is SMNVEV (reference sequence). The length of the CDR3 is 15 residues. V shed 4 bases, J shed 3 bases, and the junction held 8 bases outside the gene matches. DNA for the CDR3: TGTGCCAGCAGTTCTCCCCTAGCGGGTAACTACGAGCAGTACTTC. Its protein is CASSSPLAGNYEQYF.

This clone was seen a single time. CDR3 in DNA: TGCAGCGCCCAGGGGCAAATTGAAGCTTTCTTT. Encoded protein: CSAQGQIEAFF. This sequence joins TRBV29-1 and TRBJ1-1; a weak D match, TRBD1 (6 bases). Trimming cost V 7 bases and J 7 bases, with 13 bases left between them. Germline V gene sequence: CDR1 SQVTM, CDR2 ANQGSEA. The CDR3 is 11 residues long. Full variable domain (remainder filled in from reference TRBV29-1 and TRBJ1-1): SAVISQKPSRDICQRGTSLTIQCQVDSQVTMMFWYRQQPGQSLTLIATANQGSEATYESGFVIDKFPISRPNLTFSTLTVSNMSPEDSSIYLCSAQGQIEAFFGQGTRLTVV.

J is TRBJ2-1 and V is TRBV7-5; TRBD1, the table's D call, lacks a check against the DNA. TRBV7-5 corresponds to a pseudogene. There are 18 residues in the CDR3. The CDR3 DNA follows: TGTGTCAGAAGCTCCATCAGGGGGGCCGGGTTATCCTACAATGAGCAGTTCTTC. It yields the protein CVRSSIRGAGLSYNEQFF.

This chain joins TRBV18 and TRBJ1-5, with TRBD1 matching over 9 bases. The V segment lost 0 bases and the J segment 4 bases; nucleotides outside the gene matches: 7. The CDR3 consists of 17 residues. The germline V gene has CDR1 KGHSH and CDR2 LQKENI. The CDR3 reads CASSPPGQGSRNQPQHF. The CDR3 DNA reads TGTGCCAGCTCACCACCCGGACAGGGGTCTCGGAATCAGCCCCAGCATTTT.

This chain links TRBV18 with TRBJ2-5, with D possibly being TRBD2 (5 bases). From germline, CDR1 is KGHSH and CDR2 LQKENI. V was trimmed by 2 bases and J by 4 bases, leaving 14 bases between them. This CDR3 is built from 15 residues. The CDR3 is CASSPTDHGGETQYF. In DNA, the CDR3 is TGTGCCAGCTCACCAACGGACCATGGAGGAGAGACCCAGTACTTC.

The V gene is TRBV9, the J gene TRBJ2-3, with a tentative D call TRBD1 (5 bases). This CDR3 is 15 amino acids long. V was pared by 3 bases and J by 3 bases, with 14 bases between. Germline CDR1 is SGDLS and CDR2 is YYNGEE. CDR3 nucleotide sequence: TGTGCCAGCAGCGATCGACGGACACCGACAGATACGCAGTATTTT. Encoded protein: CASSDRRTPTDTQYF.

This clone was recorded once. The chain uses TRBV10-3 and TRBJ1-4, with D perhaps matching TRBD1 (6 bases). Germline CDR1 is ENHRY and CDR2 is SYGVKD. Trimming pared 6 bases from V and 3 bases from J, leaving 11 bases between. This CDR3 is built from 14 residues. The CDR3: CAIRAGVPNEKLFF. The CDR3 region has the DNA TGTGCCATCAGGGCAGGGGTACCTAATGAAAAACTGTTTTTT.

The chain uses TRBV14 and TRBJ2-1; weak D call: TRBD2 (6 bases). V was clipped by 4 bases and J by 7 bases, with 23 bases between them. This CDR3 region has 17 residues. From germline, CDR1 is SGHDN and CDR2 FVKESK. CDR3 coding DNA: TGTGCCAGCAGCCGGGGAGGCTTGGGGCTAGTATCGAATGAGCAGTTCTTC. This gives the protein CASSRGGLGLVSNEQFF.

V and J are TRBV19 and TRBJ2-7, with 12 bases aligning to TRBD2. Germline CDR1 LNHDA, CDR2 SQIVND (reference sequence). V dropped 10 bases and J dropped 5; count of bases not matched to a gene: 9. The CDR3 spans 14 residues. CDR3 nucleotides: TGTGCCACCCAGACTAGCGGGAGAGGCCACGAGCAGTACTTC. Amino acids: CATQTSGRGHEQYF.

The chain combines TRBV6-2 or TRBV6-3 with TRBJ1-2, with D hard to call. From germline, CDR1 is MNHEY and CDR2 SVGEGT. The CDR3 loop spans 14 amino acids. Trimming removed 2 bases at V and 3 bases at J, with 10 bases between. The CDR3 spells CASSYVGDYYGYTF. For the CDR3, the DNA is TGTGCCAGCAGTTACGTTGGAGATTACTATGGCTACACCTTC.

This rearrangement joins TRBV28 to TRBJ2-3, with D perhaps matching TRBD2 (6 bases). V lost 6 bases and J lost 1, with 23 bases in between. Germline CDR1 MDHEN, CDR2 SYDVKM. The CDR3 is made up of 18 amino acids. As DNA, the CDR3 is TGTGCCAGCAGCTCCCCCCCCGGGACTCGAATTGGCACAGATACGCAGTATTTT. Its protein is CASSSPPGTRIGTDTQYF.

V is TRBV29-1 and J is TRBJ1-3; D unclear. The V end lost 5 bases, the J end lost 8 bases, and 10 bases lay between the germline ends. The CDR3 runs 11 residues. Germline V CDR1 and CDR2: SQVTM, ANQGSEA. CDR3 nucleotide sequence: TGCAGCGTTTCCTCCTTAGACACCATATATTTT. This encodes CSVSSLDTIYF.

This chain uses TRBV7-2 with TRBJ2-1, with D possibly being TRBD2 (6 bases). The CDR3 loop spans 14 amino acids. Germline V gene lookup returns CDR1 SGHTA and CDR2 FQGNSA. V shed 1 base and J shed 9 bases, with 13 bases lying between them. For the CDR3, the DNA is TGTGCCAGCAGCTTAGGCCCGACTAGGGGTGAGCAGTTCTTC. Translating gives CASSLGPTRGEQFF.

The CDR3 loop reads CASSSGRQISSYEQYF. In nucleotides, the CDR3 is TGTGCCAGCAGTTCCGGACGACAGATAAGCTCCTACGAGCAGTACTTC. The chain is built from TRBV6-2 or TRBV6-3 and TRBJ2-7, with D possibly being TRBD1 (5 bases). This CDR3 has 16 amino acids. V shed 4 bases and J shed 0 bases, with 16 bases lying between them. Germline assignment: CDR1 MNHEY and CDR2 SVGEGT.

The chain joins TRBV29-1 to TRBJ1-2; 8 positions match TRBD1. CDR1 SQVTM and CDR2 ANQGSEA come from the germline V gene. The CDR3 length is 13 residues. Losses at the gene ends were 4 bases for V and 7 bases for J; bases not matched to a gene: 8. The CDR3 sequence: CSVGDGQGLGYTF. In DNA, the CDR3 is TGCAGCGTTGGGGATGGACAGGGACTTGGCTACACCTTC.

The gene calls are TRBV5-6 and TRBJ2-3; 7 bases are a match to TRBD2. The CDR3 has 15 residues. Trimming removed 7 bases from V and 1 base from J; junction bases left unmatched: 9. In germline, CDR1 is SGHDT, CDR2 YYEEEE. DNA for the CDR3: TGTGCCAGCGGCCCTGGGGGGGATGGCACAGATACGCAGTATTTT. This translates into CASGPGGDGTDTQYF.

CDR3 DNA sequence: TGTGCCAGCAGCCAAGGTAGCACCGGGGAGCTGTTTTTT. It encodes CASSQGSTGELFF. The chain is built from TRBV3-1 (or the pseudogene TRBV3-2) and TRBJ2-2; no reliable D call. V was shortened by 1 base and J by 4 bases, with 4 bases between the two germline ends. This CDR3 region has 13 residues. Looked up from germline, CDR1 is LGHDT and CDR2 is YNNKEL (reference sequence).

The CDR3 DNA reads as TGTGCCAGCAGTCCAACCTGGGGGGGTCCTGCTAATAATTCACCCCTCCACTTT. Translating gives CASSPTWGGPANNSPLHF. The V gene is TRBV2, the J gene TRBJ1-6, with a tentative D call TRBD1 (5 bases). The CDR3 is made up of 18 amino acids. Germline V gene data show CDR1 as SNHLY and CDR2 as FYNNEI. The V end was cut by 5 bases, the J end by 5 bases, with 22 bases between.

The chain employs TRBV3-1 (or the pseudogene TRBV3-2) and TRBJ1-1, with 8 bases aligning to TRBD1. Germline CDR1 LGHDT, CDR2 YNNKEL (reference sequence). The junction had 4 bases not matched to a gene; V was cut back by 3 bases and J by 4 bases. CDR3 length: 14 amino acids. The CDR3 DNA sequence: TGTGCCAGCAGCCACGGACAGGGTACCACTGAAGCTTTCTTT. It yields the protein CASSHGQGTTEAFF.

The chain uses TRBV3-1 (or the pseudogene TRBV3-2) and TRBJ1-1; 9 positions agree with TRBD1. The CDR3 is 14 residues long. Germline CDR1 LGHDT, CDR2 YNNKEL (reference sequence). Trimming at V came to 4 bases and at J to 4 bases, leaving 4 bases not matched to a gene. CDR3 DNA: TGTGCCAGCAGCCCGTTGACAGGGGGCACTGAAGCTTTCTTT. Protein product: CASSPLTGGTEAFF.

The chain combines TRBV2 with TRBJ2-3; TRBD1 is a possible D gene (6 bases). The CDR3 runs 13 residues. The V and J ends lost 10 bases and 1 base respectively, with 12 bases between them. Germline CDR1 is SNHLY and CDR2 is FYNNEI. The CDR3 DNA is TGTGCCACCAAAGGGGGTGGCACAGATACGCAGTATTTT. Amino acids: CATKGGGTDTQYF.

This chain links TRBV7-3 with TRBJ1-1; TRBD1 matches 7 bases. V shed 5 bases, J shed 1 base, and the junction held 7 bases outside the gene matches. Germline V lookup: CDR1 SGHTA, CDR2 FQGTGA. The CDR3 totals 15 residues. Here the CDR3 DNA reads TGTGCCAGCAGCCTCACAGGGGCCCAGAACACTGAAGCTTTCTTT. It encodes CASSLTGAQNTEAFF.